This entry lists 20 T cell receptor beta chains sequenced from one sample in a study of shared clonotypes between healthy human individuals. TCRdb keeps only in-frame clones here, not all; method: immunoSEQ multiplex PCR. This sample yields 2.5 million or so clones, of which over 85% are seen a single time; more than 0.12% belongs to the top ten. The sequencing input was naive CD4+ T cells sorted from blood. Subset meaning: CD45RA+ positively selected. These receptors were taken from a man aged 18 to 35 in good health.

Concerning this clone itself: A junction boundary mismatches the germline segment, possibly from a read error. This sequence joins TRBV12-5 and TRBJ1-2; no clear D. The CDR3 loop spans 9 amino acids. Germline CDR1 LGHNT, CDR2 FRNRAP. CDR3 sequence (DNA): TGTGCTAGTGGTTTCTCCGGGTTCTTC. Translation gives CASGFSGFF.

The sample holds a few counts of this clone. The chain links TRBV30 to TRBJ1-5; D gene unclear. Germline lookup yields CDR1 GTSNPN and CDR2 SVGIG (reference sequence). The ends were cut back, 2 bases at V and 5 bases at J, with 10 bases in the middle. The CDR3 is made up of 13 amino acids. The CDR3 DNA follows: TGTGCCTGGAGTCCACTCTTTGATCAGCCCCAGCATTTT. This codes for CAWSPLFDQPQHF.

V gene TRBV5-1 combines with J gene TRBJ1-5, with D possibly being TRBD1 (6 bases). Germline CDR1 reads SGHRS; CDR2 reads YFSETQ. V was clipped by 0 bases and J by 4 bases, with 14 bases between them. The CDR3 has 16 amino acids. The CDR3 protein is CASSLDGSGANQPQHF. CDR3 bases: TGCGCCAGCAGCTTGGATGGTTCGGGGGCGAATCAGCCCCAGCATTTT. Full variable domain (outside the CDR3, taken from reference TRBV5-1 and TRBJ1-5): KAGVTQTPRYLIKTRGQQVTLSCSPISGHRSVSWYQQTPGQGLQFLFEYFSETQRNKGNFPGRFSGRQFSNSRSEMNVSTLELGDSALYLCASSLDGSGANQPQHFGDGTRLSIL.

V is TRBV7-9 and J is TRBJ2-7; 7 bases are shared with TRBD2. This CDR3 spans 12 amino acids. J lost 2 bases, V lost 9 bases, and 4 bases had no gene match. CDR1 is SEHNR and CDR2 is FQNEAQ in the germline V gene (reference sequence). This CDR3 is CASQRGAYEQYF. The CDR3 bases are TGTGCCAGTCAACGGGGGGCCTACGAGCAGTACTTC.

This clone has just one count. Different DNA sequences within this sample yield the same CDR3. The chain has TRBV4-1 and TRBJ1-5; D is undetermined. Germline V lookup: CDR1 MGHRA, CDR2 YSYEKL. The CDR3 is 14 amino acids. V was shortened by 1 base and J by 1 base, with 5 bases between the two germline ends. The CDR3 is CASSQGQSNQPQHF. The CDR3 coding sequence is TGCGCCAGCAGCCAAGGGCAGAGCAATCAGCCCCAGCATTTT.

The rearrangement links TRBV7-2 to TRBJ2-2; 9 nucleotides line up with TRBD2. The V gene end was trimmed by 7 bases and the J gene end by 5 bases; junction bases not matched to a gene: 11. The CDR3 is made up of 16 amino acids. Per the germline V gene, CDR1 is SGHTA and CDR2 is FQGNSA. The CDR3 is CASTPSAGGLTGELFF. DNA of the CDR3: TGTGCCAGCACCCCATCGGCGGGAGGGCTGACCGGGGAGCTGTTTTTT.

The genes are TRBV6-1 and TRBJ2-1; weak D call: TRBD2 (6 bases). Germline V lookup: CDR1 MNHNS, CDR2 SASEGT. CDR3 size: 14 residues. V lost 4 bases and J 6 bases, leaving 13 bases between the germline ends. The CDR3 region is CASSVGGGVNEQFF. CDR3 in DNA: TGTGCCAGCAGTGTTGGCGGCGGGGTCAATGAGCAGTTCTTC.

The CDR3 here is CASSFQGTNTEAFF. CDR3 DNA sequence: TGCGCCAGCAGCTTTCAAGGGACGAACACTGAAGCTTTCTTT. The V gene is TRBV5-1, the J gene TRBJ1-1, with D perhaps matching TRBD1 (5 bases). The CDR3 sequence is 14 residues long. Trimming removed 2 bases from V and 1 base from J, with 9 bases in between. Germline CDR1 and CDR2: SGHRS and YFSETQ.

The CDR3 sequence is CASSLPDLYNEQFF. DNA for the CDR3: TGCGCCAGCAGCCTGCCGGACTTATACAATGAGCAGTTCTTC. The chain couples TRBV5-1 to TRBJ2-1; weak D call: TRBD2 (5 bases). CDR3 size: 14 residues. From germline, CDR1 is SGHRS and CDR2 YFSETQ. V dropped 4 bases and J dropped 4 bases, with 12 bases sitting between them.

The chain uses TRBV28 and TRBJ2-5, with 7 bases fitting TRBD1. V lost 6 bases and J lost 6; bases outside the gene matches: 7. This CDR3 contains 13 residues. CDR1 is MDHEN, CDR2 SYDVKM, per germline. The CDR3 here is CASSVQGMKTQYF. The CDR3 DNA follows: TGTGCCAGCAGCGTACAGGGGATGAAGACCCAGTACTTC.

CDR3 residues: CASSRKDRDLVRHEQYF. CDR3 nucleotide sequence: TGCGCCAGCAGCCGTAAAGACAGGGACTTGGTGCGTCACGAGCAGTACTTC. The J gene is TRBJ2-7, the V gene TRBV5-1, with a possible D match to TRBD1 (7 bases). The CDR3 consists of 17 residues. V shed 4 bases and J shed 5 bases, with 25 bases lying between them. Germline CDR1 reads SGHRS; CDR2 reads YFSETQ.

The genes are TRBV6-5 and TRBJ2-2; 7 nucleotides agree with TRBD1. The CDR3 loop spans 15 amino acids. The trim removed 6 bases at V and 1 base at J, leaving 5 bases unmatched. Germline loops: CDR1 MNHEY, CDR2 SVGAGI. The CDR3 spells CASSKGQLNTGELFF. The DNA for the CDR3 is TGTGCCAGCAGCAAGGGACAGCTGAACACCGGGGAGCTGTTTTTT.

V is TRBV5-1 and J is TRBJ1-1; tentatively, D is TRBD1 (5 bases). The V end lost 3 bases, the J end lost 0 bases, and 15 bases lay between the germline ends. This CDR3 comprises 16 residues. In germline, CDR1 is SGHRS, CDR2 YFSETQ. The CDR3 coding sequence is TGCGCCAGCAGCTGGACGCAGGGATTTTTGAACACTGAAGCTTTCTTT. Translated, it gives CASSWTQGFLNTEAFF.

CDR3 region: CASSLGAGDYGYTF. The CDR3 DNA is TGTGCCAGCAGCTTAGGAGCAGGGGATTATGGCTACACCTTC. The V call is TRBV13, the J call TRBJ1-2; possible D gene TRBD1, 6 bases. CDR1 and CDR2 from the germline V gene are PRHDT and FYEKMQ (reference sequence). V shed 0 bases and J shed 5 bases, with 10 bases lying between them. The CDR3 totals 14 residues.

This chain uses TRBV4-3 with TRBJ2-1, with D unclear. Germline-derived CDR1 and CDR2 are LGHNA and YSLEER. This CDR3 contains 13 residues. V was shortened by 1 base and J by 5 bases, with 6 bases between the two germline ends. CDR3 DNA sequence: TGCGCCAGCAGCCAAGTCACACACAATGAGCAGTTCTTC. Translated: CASSQVTHNEQFF.

The chain uses TRBV4-1 and TRBJ2-5; 12 positions agree with TRBD2. V trimming: 1 base; J trimming: 5 bases; junction bases outside the gene matches: 17. The CDR3 contains 20 residues. Germline V gene lookup returns CDR1 MGHRA and CDR2 YSYEKL. DNA for the CDR3: TGCGCCAGCAGCCAAGTTTCCATGTACCTAGCGGGGGGGTCTGGTGAGACCCAGTACTTC. Translating it yields CASSQVSMYLAGGSGETQYF.

This clone was seen more than once but under ten times. The chain uses TRBV9 and TRBJ1-1; a weak D match, TRBD1 (5 bases). Looked up from germline, CDR1 is SGDLS and CDR2 is YYNGEE. This CDR3 contains 15 residues. V lost 4 bases, J lost 4 bases, and 17 bases lay in between. CDR3 DNA: TGTGCCAGCAGCTCTCAGACAGATAGCAGCACTGAAGCTTTCTTT. Amino acids: CASSSQTDSSTEAFF.

Only a few counts were recorded for this clone. The chain is built from TRBV9 and TRBJ1-6, with D maybe TRBD1 (5 bases). This CDR3 comprises 15 residues. The germline V gene has CDR1 SGDLS and CDR2 YYNGEE. The V and J ends lost 0 bases and 11 bases respectively, with 15 bases between them. The CDR3 region is CASSVEGQGIAPLHF. The CDR3 bases are TGTGCCAGCAGCGTAGAGGGCCAGGGAATTGCACCCCTCCACTTT.

This sequence joins TRBV30 and TRBJ2-3, with D possibly being TRBD1 (6 bases). This CDR3 is built from 14 residues. Trimming left V 3 bases short and J 5 bases short, with 15 bases between. Germline lookup yields CDR1 GTSNPN and CDR2 SVGIG (reference sequence). The CDR3 is CAWRQGVQVDTQYF. CDR3 sequence (DNA): TGTGCCTGGAGACAGGGCGTTCAGGTAGATACGCAGTATTTT.

This chain joins TRBV18 and TRBJ1-1; no definite D call. The CDR3 length is 15 residues. CDR1 and CDR2 from the germline V gene are KGHSH and LQKENI. Trimming took 1 base from V and 4 from J, leaving 13 bases between them. The chain's CDR3 is CASSPRGGRSTEAFF. As DNA, the CDR3 is TGTGCCAGCTCACCACGCGGAGGGAGGAGCACTGAAGCTTTCTTT.